The present T cell receptor beta chain was sequenced within a study of CD8 T cells in Susac syndrome. Random hexamers served to reverse transcribe roughly 0.45 to 1 ug RNA. MiXCR was run by TCRdb on the immunoSEQ multiplex PCR reads, yielding one entry per CDR3 protein. The profile shows fewer than 150,000 distinct CDR3 sequences, 95% of them singletons. Patients with Susac syndrome met diagnostic criteria defined recently for definite or probable disease. CDR3 size: 16 residues. Germline CDR1 SGDLS, CDR2 YYNGEE. V dropped 4 bases and J dropped 6 bases, with 22 bases sitting between them. The chain combines TRBV9 with TRBJ2-5; weak D call: TRBD2 (6 bases). The clonotype was recovered from a human donor with Susac syndrome. Material for sequencing was CD8+ T cells from PBMCs. CDR3 region: CASSTNLGGIGQTQYF. The CDR3 nucleotides read TGTGCCAGCAGCACCAACCTGGGGGGAATCGGTCAGACCCAGTACTTC.